The clone carrying this TCR beta chain was counted only a few times. In germline, CDR1 is MGHDK, CDR2 SYGVNS. CDR3 length equals 14 residues. Trimming removed 1 base from V and 6 bases from J, with 11 bases in between. This sample stems from a study of early T cells in non-severe SARS-CoV-2 infection. TCRdb called the 5' RACE reads again in MiXCR, with one record for every CDR3 protein. The sample holds about 63,000 distinct CDR3 sequences; 10% to 15% are singletons and the top ten take approximately 4.8%. This sequence joins TRBV25-1 and TRBJ2-3, with a tentative D call TRBD1 (5 bases). Sequencing was performed on whole blood. This TCR was sampled from an adult who was a healthcare worker with PCR-confirmed SARS-CoV-2 infection or an uninfected control (not recorded which). For the CDR3, the DNA is TGTGCCAGCAGTGAATTTCTAGGGGCGGATACGCAGTATTTT. Translating it yields CASSEFLGADTQYF.